This T cell receptor beta chain originates from a study of beta chain features in type 1 diabetes. Every bit of the isolated RNA underwent reverse transcription, so sequencing read expressed TCRB transcripts. Profiling relied on immunoSEQ multiplex PCR, and the TCRdb table lists in-frame clones only, not all of them. The sample lists 300,000 to 350,000 clones; roughly 12% were seen once. General study results and limits: Shortening of TCRB CDR3s, moderate but significant, appeared in all four CD4+ subsets of Type 1 diabetes patients.

CDR1 and CDR2 (germline): SGDLS, YYNGEE. V lost 2 bases, J lost 0 bases, and 12 bases lay in between. The CDR3 contains 15 residues. A remark on this clone: Its matching antigen is unknown.

This sequence was found in a woman aged 18-29 years with type 1 diabetes. Specimen: naive CD4+ T cells from blood. This rearrangement joins TRBV9 to TRBJ2-7; a weak D match, TRBD1 (6 bases). The DNA of the CDR3 is TGTGCCAGCAGCGTCCAGACAGGACCCTCCTACGAGCAGTACTTC. Its protein is CASSVQTGPSYEQYF. The variable domain in full, completed from reference TRBV9 and TRBJ2-7, reads DSGVTQTPKHLITATGQRVTLRCSPRSGDLSVYWYQQSLDQGLQFLIQYYNGEERAKGNILERFSAQQFPDLHSELNLSSLELGDSALYFCASSVQTGPSYEQYFGPGTRLTVT.